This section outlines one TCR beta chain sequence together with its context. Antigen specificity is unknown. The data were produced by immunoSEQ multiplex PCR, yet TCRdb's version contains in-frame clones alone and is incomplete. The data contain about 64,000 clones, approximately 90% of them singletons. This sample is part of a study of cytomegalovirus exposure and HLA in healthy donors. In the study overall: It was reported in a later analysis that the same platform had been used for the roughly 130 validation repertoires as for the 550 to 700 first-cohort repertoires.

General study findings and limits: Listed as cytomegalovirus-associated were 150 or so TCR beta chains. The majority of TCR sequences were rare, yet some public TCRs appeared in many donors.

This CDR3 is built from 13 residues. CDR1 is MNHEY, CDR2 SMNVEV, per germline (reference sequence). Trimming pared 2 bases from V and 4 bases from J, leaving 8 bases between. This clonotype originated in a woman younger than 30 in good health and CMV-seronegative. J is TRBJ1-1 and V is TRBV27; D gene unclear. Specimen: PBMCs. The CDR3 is CASSLVSGTEAFF. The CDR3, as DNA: TGTGCCAGCAGTTTAGTTTCCGGCACTGAAGCTTTCTTT.